The sequence of this TCR beta chain was determined in a study of T cell repertoires in cytomegalovirus infection. Turning to the study itself: Both a matching HLA type and CMV infection were indicated by public TCR beta signatures.

Germline CDR1 is SEHNR and CDR2 is FQNEAQ (reference sequence). Trimming removed 1 base at V and 6 bases at J, with 7 bases between. CDR3 size: 13 residues. General study findings and limits: HLA-C-restricted CMV clonotypes gave the most frequent clonotype in two of eight donors. Cumulative frequency (of public TCR beta family members) identified carriers of CMV plus the relevant HLA.

This clonotype has a count of ten or more. Its antigen is still unknown. TCRdb reprocessed the reads with MiXCR, giving one entry per CDR3 protein. The sample shows approximately 200,000 distinct CDR3 sequences, 22% of them seen only once. The receptor's source is a human donor in good health (CMV status not recorded). Some clones in this sample may be carry-over from other donors' samples. The gene calls are TRBV7-9 and TRBJ1-5; no clear D. The material sequenced was CD8+ T cells from PBMCs. The CDR3 bases are TGTGCCAGCAGCTTAGATTCCCCTCAGCCCCAGCATTTT. Translating gives CASSLDSPQPQHF.